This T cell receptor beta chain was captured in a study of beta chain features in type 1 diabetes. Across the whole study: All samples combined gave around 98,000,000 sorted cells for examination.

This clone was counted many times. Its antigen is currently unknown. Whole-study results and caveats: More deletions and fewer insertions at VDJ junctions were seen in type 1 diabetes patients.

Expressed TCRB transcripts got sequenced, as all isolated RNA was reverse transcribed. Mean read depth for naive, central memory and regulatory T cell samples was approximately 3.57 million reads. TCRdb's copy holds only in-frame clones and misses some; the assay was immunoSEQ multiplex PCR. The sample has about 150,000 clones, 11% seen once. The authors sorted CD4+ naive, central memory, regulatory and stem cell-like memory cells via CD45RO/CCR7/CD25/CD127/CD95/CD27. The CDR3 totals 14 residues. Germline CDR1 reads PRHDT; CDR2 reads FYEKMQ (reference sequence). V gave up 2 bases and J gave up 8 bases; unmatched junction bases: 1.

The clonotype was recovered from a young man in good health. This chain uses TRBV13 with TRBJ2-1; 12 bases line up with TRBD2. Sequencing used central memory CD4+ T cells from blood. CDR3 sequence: CASSLLAGGHEQFF. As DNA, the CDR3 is TGTGCCAGCAGCTTACTAGCGGGAGGGCATGAGCAGTTCTTC.